The 26 T cell receptor beta chains in this list originate from one sample, sequenced in a study of breast tumors, draining lymph nodes, adjacent tissues. TCRdb reanalysed the multiplex PCR reads using MiXCR and keeps one entry per CDR3 protein. The profile shows roughly 7,000 distinct CDR3 sequences, roughly 43% of them singletons. The sequenced material came from tumor-adjacent breast tissue. Source of these receptors: a female donor with breast cancer. Some clones in this sample may be carry-over from other donors' samples.

Note on this clonotype: A read error may account for a junction end that differs from germline. The chain joins TRBV5-4 to TRBJ2-7, with unresolved D. The CDR3 spans 12 residues. Germline V gene data show CDR1 as SGHNT and CDR2 as YYREEE (reference sequence). CDR3 sequence (DNA): TGTGCCAGCAGCTTCGACTCCCACGAGCAGTACTTC. As protein: CASSFDSHEQYF.

This clonotype was detected once. The CDR3 does not end in the conserved phenylalanine or tryptophan, so this is likely a read error. This rearrangement joins TRBV20-1 to TRBJ2-1; D uncertain. V lost 0 bases and J 5 bases, leaving 14 bases between the germline ends. Germline V gene sequence: CDR1 DFQATT, CDR2 SNEGSKA (reference sequence). The CDR3 consists of 15 residues. The CDR3 DNA is TGCAGTGCTAGAGATCTGGGAATTAATCACAATGAGCAGTTCCTC. Translation: CSARDLGINHNEQFL.

In its sample, this clonotype is medium-sized. This chain connects TRBV20-1 to TRBJ1-3; D gene uncertain. The CDR3 extends over 11 amino acids. Deletions cut 2 bases from V and 4 bases from J, with 3 bases between. The germline V gene encodes CDR1 DFQATT and CDR2 SNEGSKA (reference sequence). DNA for the CDR3: TGCAGTGCTAGAAGGGGAAACACCATATATTTT. This codes for CSARRGNTIYF.

The chain couples TRBV15 to TRBJ2-1, with 10 nucleotides matching TRBD2. Germline V gene data show CDR1 as LNHNV and CDR2 as YYDKDF (reference sequence). J was trimmed by 8 bases and V by 0 bases; bases with no gene match: 4. The CDR3 covers 15 residues. CDR3 coding DNA: TGTGCCACCAGCAGAGATCCCGGGACTAGCGATGAGCAGTTCTTC. It yields the protein CATSRDPGTSDEQFF. Using reference TRBV15 and TRBJ2-1 for the parts outside the CDR3, the full variable domain is DAMVIQNPRYQVTQFGKPVTLSCSQTLNHNVMYWYQQKSSQAPKLLFHYYDKDFNNEADTPDNFQSRRPNTSFCFLDIRSPGLGDTAMYLCATSRDPGTSDEQFFGPGTRLTVL.

This clonotype has only a few counts. This sequence joins TRBV20-1 and TRBJ1-1; D is undetermined. CDR1 and CDR2 from the germline V gene are DFQATT and SNEGSKA (reference sequence). V lost 1 base and J lost 5, with 14 bases in between. The CDR3 is 14 amino acids. CDR3 amino acids: CSARVVRGGTEAFF. CDR3 nucleotide sequence: TGCAGTGCTAGAGTGGTTCGGGGAGGGACTGAAGCTTTCTTT.

This clonotype was counted ten times or more. The chain couples TRBV27 to TRBJ1-4, with TRBD1 matching 8 bases. The CDR3 extends over 15 amino acids. V lost 2 bases, J lost 7 bases, and 6 bases stayed unmatched. Germline-derived CDR1 and CDR2 are MNHEY and SMNVEV (reference sequence). The DNA for the CDR3 is TGTGCCAGCAGTTTAACGCCAGGGGGCCGTGAAAAACTGTTTTTT. Translating gives CASSLTPGGREKLFF.

By frequency in the sample, this clonotype is medium-sized. The rearrangement links TRBV2 to TRBJ2-7; no reliable D call. The V end was cut by 5 bases, the J end by 0 bases, with 8 bases between. Germline CDR1 reads SNHLY; CDR2 reads FYNNEI. CDR3 length: 13 amino acids. CDR3 loop: CASSTDTSYEQYF. CDR3 coding DNA: TGTGCCAGCAGTACCGACACCTCCTACGAGCAGTACTTC.

This clonotype was recorded at least ten times. This clone may be a read error of a much larger clone one base away. The chain links TRBV6-5 to TRBJ2-7, with D perhaps matching TRBD2 (6 bases). From germline, CDR1 is MNHEY and CDR2 SVGAGI. CDR3 length equals 15 residues. CDR3 coding DNA: TGTGCCAGCAATTACCTTTGGGGAGGTAGCTACGAGCAGTACTTC. This sequence encodes CASNYLWGGSYEQYF.

The chain joins TRBV29-1 to TRBJ2-5; 12 bases fit TRBD2. There are 14 residues in the CDR3. Germline trimming cut 4 bases from V and 3 bases from J; bases unmatched to any gene: 3. Germline values: CDR1 SQVTM, CDR2 ANQGSEA. The CDR3 here is CSVGLAGGKETQYF. The CDR3 DNA sequence: TGCAGCGTTGGGCTAGCGGGAGGGAAAGAGACCCAGTACTTC.

This clonotype is labeled medium-sized. The CDR3 DNA is TGTGCCACCTCGACAGCGATCCAAGAGACCCAGTACTTC. As protein: CATSTAIQETQYF. The chain combines TRBV15 with TRBJ2-5, with D maybe TRBD1 (5 bases). Germline loops: CDR1 LNHNV, CDR2 YYDKDF (reference sequence). V lost 8 bases to trimming and J lost 1 base, with 11 bases between them. This CDR3 is 13 amino acids long.

This clonotype was observed many times. The chain links TRBV28 to TRBJ1-3; D perhaps matches TRBD1 (6 bases). The ends were cut back, 2 bases at V and 6 bases at J, with 11 bases in the middle. Germline V gene lookup returns CDR1 MDHEN and CDR2 SYDVKM. This CDR3 is built from 14 residues. The CDR3 nucleotides read TGTGCCAGCAGTTTAGGGGGGCCCCTAAACACCATATATTTT. It translates to CASSLGGPLNTIYF.

The chain couples TRBV20-1 to TRBJ1-5, with D possibly being TRBD1 (5 bases). The CDR3 is 12 amino acids. Germline lookup yields CDR1 DFQATT and CDR2 SNEGSKA (reference sequence). The V end was cut by 1 base, the J end by 6 bases, with 7 bases between. DNA for the CDR3: TGCAGTGCTAGAGTGCAGGGTCAGCCCCAGCATTTT. It codes for CSARVQGQPQHF.

This sequence joins TRBV6-6 and TRBJ1-4, with no clear D. There are 13 residues in the CDR3. The V end was cut by 2 bases, the J end by 5 bases, with 6 bases between. CDR1 MNHNY and CDR2 SVGAGI come from the germline V gene (reference sequence). The DNA for the CDR3 is TGTGCCAGCAGTTACAGTAAAAATGAAAAACTGTTTTTT. It encodes CASSYSKNEKLFF.

The chain couples TRBV7-3 to TRBJ2-2; TRBD1 matches 9 bases. This CDR3 has 19 amino acids. With V trimmed by 2 bases and J by 7 bases, 17 bases remained unmatched. CDR1 SGHTA and CDR2 FQGTGA come from the germline V gene. The CDR3 region is CASSLYPLPGQGKNGELFF. In nucleotides, the CDR3 is TGTGCCAGCAGCTTATATCCCCTCCCGGGACAGGGCAAAAACGGGGAGCTGTTTTTT.

The chain uses TRBV5-1 and TRBJ1-6; D gene uncertain. The CDR3 spans 13 residues. Germline loops: CDR1 SGHRS, CDR2 YFSETQ. V was trimmed by 0 bases and J by 6 bases, leaving 4 bases between them. CDR3 bases: TGCGCCAGCAGCTTGGGGGGTAATTCACCCCTCCACTTT. Protein: CASSLGGNSPLHF.

This clonotype has a single count. The CDR3 DNA is TGCAGTGCTACGGTACAAGAGACCCAGTACTTC. This codes for CSATVQETQYF. The V gene is TRBV20-1, the J gene TRBJ2-5; D gene uncertain. The CDR3 contains 11 residues. Trimming took 4 bases from V and 2 from J, leaving 5 bases between them. CDR1 is DFQATT and CDR2 is SNEGSKA in the germline V gene (reference sequence).

The chain joins TRBV5-8 to TRBJ2-1; weak D call: TRBD2 (6 bases). CDR1 and CDR2 (germline): SGHTS, YDEGEE. This CDR3 is 14 amino acids long. Trimming left V 4 bases short and J 8 bases short, with 16 bases between. CDR3 protein: CASSPWDSRDEQFF. The CDR3, as DNA: TGTGCCAGCAGCCCGTGGGACTCGCGGGATGAGCAGTTCTTC.

This sequence joins TRBV12-3 or TRBV12-4 and TRBJ1-1, with 7 bases matching TRBD1. The CDR3 loop spans 14 amino acids. J lost 4 bases, V lost 2 bases, and 4 bases had no gene match. CDR3 loop: CASSLTGVGTEAFF. CDR3 DNA sequence: TGTGCCAGCAGTTTAACAGGGGTCGGCACTGAAGCTTTCTTT.

The rearrangement joins TRBV19 to TRBJ2-1; a weak D match, TRBD1 (6 bases). Germline-derived CDR1 and CDR2 are LNHDA and SQIVND (reference sequence). Trimming shortened V by 1 base and J by 2 bases, and 9 bases separated the two germline ends. The CDR3 length is 15 residues. This chain's CDR3 is CASSIGQVPYNEQFF. CDR3 DNA sequence: TGTGCCAGTAGTATAGGACAGGTCCCCTACAATGAGCAGTTCTTC. Variable domain in full (rest from reference TRBV19 and TRBJ2-1): DGGITQSPKYLFRKEGQNVTLSCEQNLNHDAMYWYRQDPGQGLRLIYYSQIVNDFQKGDIAEGYSVSREKKESFPLTVTSAQKNPTAFYLCASSIGQVPYNEQFFGPGTRLTVL.

This clonotype came up many times. The chain employs TRBV20-1 and TRBJ2-5, with D maybe TRBD1 (6 bases). The ends were cut back, 6 bases at V and 4 bases at J, with 15 bases in the middle. CDR1 is DFQATT and CDR2 is SNEGSKA in the germline V gene (reference sequence). The CDR3 spans 13 residues. The CDR3 reads CSAGVRGGETQYF. CDR3 nucleotides: TGCAGTGCCGGCGTTCGAGGGGGAGAGACCCAGTACTTC.

V gene TRBV19 combines with J gene TRBJ2-5; 10 nucleotides agree with TRBD1. V was clipped by 4 bases and J by 5 bases; unmatched bases: 7. The CDR3 is 15 residues long. Germline V gives CDR1 LNHDA, CDR2 SQIVND (reference sequence). The CDR3: CASSTLTGGAETQYF. DNA of the CDR3: TGTGCCAGTAGTACCCTGACAGGGGGCGCGGAGACCCAGTACTTC. Filled out from reference TRBV19 and TRBJ2-5, the complete variable domain reads DGGITQSPKYLFRKEGQNVTLSCEQNLNHDAMYWYRQDPGQGLRLIYYSQIVNDFQKGDIAEGYSVSREKKESFPLTVTSAQKNPTAFYLCASSTLTGGAETQYFGPGTRLLVL.

This clonotype was seen repeatedly, ten times or more. The rearrangement links TRBV5-6 to TRBJ1-2; 9 bases map to TRBD1. CDR3 length equals 13 residues. J gave up 5 bases and V 4 bases, and 3 bases lay outside the gene matches. The germline gives CDR1 SGHDT, CDR2 YYEEEE. CDR3 in DNA: TGTGCCAGCAGCCGGGACAGGGCATATGGCTACACCTTC. Residues: CASSRDRAYGYTF. Complete variable domain (other parts from reference TRBV5-6 and TRBJ1-2): DAGVTQSPTHLIKTRGQQVTLRCSPKSGHDTVSWYQQALGQGPQFIFQYYEEEERQRGNFPDRFSGHQFPNYSSELNVNALLLGDSALYLCASSRDRAYGYTFGSGTRLTVV.

This clonotype was seen at least ten times. V gene TRBV18 combines with J gene TRBJ2-3; the D is unclear. Trimming left V 4 bases short and J 4 bases short, with 15 bases between. This CDR3 has 15 residues. CDR1 KGHSH and CDR2 LQKENI come from the germline V gene. The CDR3 region is CASSQPEISPDTQYF. DNA for the CDR3: TGTGCCAGCTCACAACCAGAGATCAGCCCAGATACGCAGTATTTT.

In this sample, this clonotype turned up many times. The chain links TRBV2 to TRBJ1-4, with 8 positions matching TRBD1. CDR3 length: 14 residues. With V trimmed by 6 bases and J by 7 bases, 7 bases remained unmatched. Germline loops: CDR1 SNHLY, CDR2 FYNNEI. CDR3 bases: TGTGCCAGCAGAGGACAGGGAGGGGGTGAAAAACTGTTTTTT. Translated, it gives CASRGQGGGEKLFF.

There are many counts of this clonotype. The CDR3 protein is CASSPANRPNEKLFF. The DNA for the CDR3 is TGTGCCAGCTCACCGGCTAACAGGCCTAATGAAAAACTGTTTTTT. The rearrangement links TRBV18 to TRBJ1-4; the D gene is possibly TRBD1 (5 bases). CDR3 size: 15 residues. Germline-derived CDR1 and CDR2 are KGHSH and LQKENI. V was shortened by 3 bases and J by 3 bases, with 11 bases between the two germline ends.

Many counts were recorded for this clonotype. The genes are TRBV5-1 and TRBJ1-5; 8 positions agree with TRBD1. Germline trimming cut 0 bases from V and 4 bases from J; bases unmatched to any gene: 9. In germline, CDR1 is SGHRS, CDR2 YFSETQ. The CDR3 has 17 amino acids. CDR3 DNA: TGCGCCAGCAGCTTGGCGATTGACAGGGGCCTAAATCAGCCCCAGCATTTT. Its translation is CASSLAIDRGLNQPQHF.